The 5 T cell receptor beta chains reported below all come from one sample, sequenced in a study of cytomegalovirus exposure and HLA in healthy donors. Data came from immunoSEQ multiplex PCR; TCRdb stores just in-frame clones and leaves some out. The sample holds roughly 120,000 clones, roughly 90% seen once. The sample consisted of PBMCs. The origin of the receptors is a woman aged 18-30 years in good health and CMV-seronegative.

The rearrangement links TRBV5-1 to TRBJ2-6, with 7 bases identical to TRBD1. V gave up 7 bases and J gave up 4 bases; unmatched junction bases: 5. The CDR3 runs 14 residues. The germline CDR1 and CDR2 sequences are SGHRS and YFSETQ. The CDR3 sequence: CASLGTAGANVLTF. The CDR3 nucleotides read TGCGCCAGCCTCGGGACAGCAGGGGCCAACGTCCTGACTTTC.

The chain combines TRBV6-5 with TRBJ1-2, with D unclear. Germline V gene data show CDR1 as MNHEY and CDR2 as SVGAGI. Trimming removed 6 bases from V and 3 bases from J, with 14 bases in between. This CDR3 comprises 14 residues. CDR3 protein: CASSGRIGDYGYTF. For the CDR3, the DNA is TGTGCCAGCAGCGGGAGAATAGGTGACTATGGCTACACCTTC.

The chain couples TRBV7-3 to TRBJ1-2, with 10 bases aligning to TRBD1. The CDR3 totals 14 residues. Per the germline V gene, CDR1 is SGHTA and CDR2 is FQGTGA. The junction had 3 bases not matched to a gene; V was cut back by 3 bases and J by 5 bases. CDR3 nucleotide sequence: TGTGCCAGCAGCTTCGGACAGGGGGTTTATGGCTACACCTTC. It specifies CASSFGQGVYGYTF. The entire variable domain, with the rest obtained from reference TRBV7-3 and TRBJ1-2, is as follows: GAGVSQTPSNKVTEKGKYVELRCDPISGHTALYWYRQSLGQGPEFLIYFQGTGAADDSGLPNDRFFAVRPEGSVSTLKIQRTERGDSAVYLCASSFGQGVYGYTFGSGTRLTVV.

This clone was observed a few times. The J gene is TRBJ2-1, the V gene TRBV7-3; D ambiguous. This CDR3 region has 14 residues. Per germline, CDR1 SGHTA and CDR2 FQGTGA. Trimming removed 9 bases from V and 2 bases from J, with 14 bases in between. In DNA form, the CDR3 reads TGTGCCAGTCCGGAGTTCGTGACCTACAATGAGCAGTTCTTC. Translating gives CASPEFVTYNEQFF. The whole variable domain, remainder taken from reference TRBV7-3 and TRBJ2-1, is GAGVSQTPSNKVTEKGKYVELRCDPISGHTALYWYRQSLGQGPEFLIYFQGTGAADDSGLPNDRFFAVRPEGSVSTLKIQRTERGDSAVYLCASPEFVTYNEQFFGPGTRLTVL.

The chain combines TRBV19 with TRBJ2-7; 8 bases map to TRBD2. V dropped 3 bases and J dropped 7; count of bases not matched to a gene: 5. The CDR3 runs 13 residues. CDR1 is LNHDA and CDR2 is SQIVND in the germline V gene (reference sequence). CDR3 protein: CASSIGLAGEQYF. In nucleotides, the CDR3 is TGTGCCAGTAGTATCGGGCTAGCGGGTGAGCAGTACTTC.